The entry that follows covers one T cell receptor (beta chain) sequence. Its antigen is not identified. This sample is part of a study of cytomegalovirus exposure and HLA in healthy donors. Study conclusions and caveats: One variant, a missense change in DCLRE1C, was linked in a later analysis to TCR beta V- and J-gene trimming. Productive rates of about 90% or about 30% were seen for most TCR beta V segments in an earlier analysis. In a later analysis, several top co-occurrence clusters appeared linked to parvovirus B19, influenza, CMV and Epstein-Barr virus.

Germline V CDR1 and CDR2: SNHLY, FYNNEI. V was trimmed by 1 base and J by 7 bases, leaving 13 bases between them. The CDR3 loop spans 14 amino acids. The PCR contained 60 Vbeta and 13 Jbeta primers. Clones were sequenced by immunoSEQ multiplex PCR, and TCRdb holds only the in-frame ones, with some missing. The table for this sample gives around 110,000 clones. Sample: PBMCs. The TCR was taken from a man aged 35-49 years in good health and CMV-seropositive. The chain carries TRBV2 and TRBJ1-2; TRBD1 is a possible D gene (5 bases). The CDR3 bases are TGTGCCAGCAGTGAAGTTGGGGGGTCGGTTGGCTACACCTTC. Encoded protein: CASSEVGGSVGYTF.